This T cell receptor (beta chain) was profiled in a study of shared clonotypes between healthy human individuals. The CDR3 sequence is 15 residues long. Germline V gene lookup returns CDR1 GTSNPN and CDR2 SVGIG (reference sequence). Losses at the gene ends were 1 base for V and 4 bases for J; bases not matched to a gene: 6. Study outcomes and limitations: For naive CD4 cells, 4% to 6% of clonotypes were shared across a handful of donors.

CD8 cells classed as naive were CD45RO-negative and positively selected for CCR7, excluding terminally differentiated effector memory CD45RA+ cells. A remark on this clone: The antigen remains undetermined.

Researchers ran the assay at a deep level. The authors' processing: ImmunoSEQ supplied junction-only sequences lacking quality scores, so filtering was different. Produced via immunoSEQ multiplex PCR; TCRdb's table is partial and in-frame only. The V and J calls and clone size are taken from that table; D and trimming were inferred from the DNA. The sample records about 2.2 million clones, just over 90% being singletons. The sequence derives from a man between 18 and 29 years old in good health. Some clones in this sample may be carry-over from other donors' samples. The chain carries TRBV30 and TRBJ2-3, with 9 nucleotides matching TRBD2. The sample taken for sequencing was naive CD8+ T cells from PBMCs. CDR3 in DNA: TGTGCCTGGAGTGGGCTAGCGGGATTTGCAGATACGCAGTATTTT. Translating gives CAWSGLAGFADTQYF.